These T cell receptor beta chains were read from a single sample in a study of blood T cells in healthy people across ages. TCRdb re-derived calls from the 5' RACE reads in MiXCR, one entry per CDR3 protein. The data contain roughly 1,100,000 distinct CDR3 sequences, roughly 24% of them singletons. A further study also used this sample, focusing on T cells of mothers and their children.

Sequenced: blood. The receptors were sampled from a girl aged 2 to 9 in good health. Both conserved end residues are trimmed from each CDR3.

V gene	J gene	CDR3 protein
TRBV29-1	-	SAPPSGRNHEQF
TRBV4-1	TRBJ2-2	ASSQWDRVESGELF
TRBV12-5	TRBJ2-7	ASGDSGFSSYEQY
TRBV24-1	TRBJ2-6	ATSDLYGANVLT
TRBV7-8	TRBJ2-5	ASRPTRLAGIETQY
TRBV5-1	TRBJ2-2	ASSLVVAGNTGELF
TRBV29-1	TRBJ2-5	SVLITGGPDGETQY
TRBV28	TRBJ2-7	ASSSSGGESYEQY
TRBV20-1	-	SARLNRGHLYEQY
TRBV11-3	TRBJ2-3	ASRRPPGLAGEDTQY
TRBV12-3/TRBV12-4	TRBJ1-2	ASSTAGGYT
TRBV15	TRBJ2-1	ATSRDGRGAYNEQF